The rows below give T cell receptor beta chains drawn from one sample of a study of control samples from healthy donors and cancer patients. Here immunoSEQ multiplex PCR was the method, and the copy in TCRdb shows in-frame clones only, minus some. The sample yields around 230,000 clones, just under 95% seen once. The sample comprised blood. All receptors come from a man aged 45-65 years in good health. The CDR3 runs from the conserved cysteine through the conserved F or W. The D gene is left open where the match is weak. Size tells how often a clone was seen (once, few, many) or the class of an expanded clone, and some rows leave it out.

v_gene	j_gene	d_gene	abundance	CDR3nt	CDR3aa
TRBV11-2	TRBJ1-4	TRBD1	NA	TGTGCCAGCAACACAGGGGGTGAAAAACTGTTTTTT	CASNTGGEKLFF
TRBV18	TRBJ1-6	NA	NA	TGTGCCAGCTCATCAGGACAGCCGGAGCGGTCACCCCTCCACTTT	CASSSGQPERSPLHF
TRBV6-6	TRBJ2-7	TRBD1	NA	TGTGCCAGCAGTTACCGACAGGGGGCGTACGAGCAGTACTTC	CASSYRQGAYEQYF
TRBV7-2	TRBJ2-5	NA	NA	TGTGCCAGCAGCTTAGATTCAGAGACCCAGTACTTC	CASSLDSETQYF
TRBV14	TRBJ1-1	NA	NA	TGTGCCAGCAGCCAAACCAGGGTTACTTTCTTT	CASSQTRVTFF
TRBV5-8	TRBJ1-3	NA	NA	TGTGCCAGCAGCACTACCAGGACCCTCTCTGGAAACACCATATATTTT	CASSTTRTLSGNTIYF
TRBV28	TRBJ1-1	TRBD1	NA	TGTGCCAGCAGCCAAGGGACAGATAAAGCTTTCTTT	CASSQGTDKAFF
TRBV7-9	TRBJ2-4	NA	NA	TGTGCCAGCAGCTTAGTTAGCTCAGCCAAAAACATTCAGTACTTC	CASSLVSSAKNIQYF
TRBV7-2	TRBJ2-7	NA	NA	TGTGCCAGCAGCTTATTGGTGTACGAGCAGTACTTC	CASSLLVYEQYF
TRBV5-4	TRBJ1-1	TRBD1	NA	TGTGCCAGCAGCTGGACAGGGGCAACTGAAGCTTTCTTT	CASSWTGATEAFF
TRBV5-1	TRBJ2-3	NA	NA	TGCGCCAGCAGTCCCGAGGAGGGGTCTCAATTAAGACTTAGCACAGATACGCAGTATTTT	CASSPEEGSQLRLSTDTQYF
TRBV7-9	TRBJ1-1	NA	NA	TGTGCCAGCAGCCTAGAGACATTGAACACTGAAGCTTTCTTT	CASSLETLNTEAFF
TRBV5-4	TRBJ2-6	NA	NA	TGTGCCAGCAGCTATCAGGGGTTTCCCTCTGGGGCCAACGTCCTGACTTTC	CASSYQGFPSGANVLTF
TRBV10-3	TRBJ1-2	NA	NA	TGTGCCATCAGTGATGTTATGGGGACCCTGGCCTTATATGGCTACACCTTC	CAISDVMGTLALYGYTF
TRBV19	TRBJ1-5	NA	once	TGTGCCAGTAGTATCCGGGGGGTCTCCATCCGGCCCCAGCATTTT	CASSIRGVSIRPQHF
TRBV25-1	TRBJ1-3	TRBD1	NA	TGTGCCAGCAGTGATCGACAGGGGAACACCATATATTTT	CASSDRQGNTIYF
TRBV7-8	TRBJ1-5	TRBD1	NA	TGTGCCAGCGGACAGGGAACCCAGCCCCAGCATTTT	CASGQGTQPQHF
TRBV15	TRBJ1-4	NA	NA	TGTGCCACCAGCAGAGGCCAGGGGTATGAAAAACTGTTTTTT	CATSRGQGYEKLFF
TRBV7-9	TRBJ2-1	NA	NA	TGTGCCAGCAGCTTCGACCCGGCCTACAATGAGCAGTTCTTC	CASSFDPAYNEQFF
TRBV6-1	TRBJ2-6	NA	NA	TGTGCCAGCAGTGTGCGGGGGACATACTCTGGGGCCAACGTCCTGACTTTC	CASSVRGTYSGANVLTF
TRBV19	TRBJ1-5	TRBD1	NA	TGTGCCAGTAGTCTTCTTACAGGGGGCGGTCAGCCCCAGCATTTT	CASSLLTGGGQPQHF
TRBV3-1/TRBV3-2	TRBJ1-3	NA	NA	TGTGCCAGCAGCCAAGACCGAAGCTCTGGAAACACCATATATTTT	CASSQDRSSGNTIYF
TRBV29-1	TRBJ1-3	NA	NA	TGCAGCGTTGATCTAGGGGGCTCTGGAAACACCATATATTTT	CSVDLGGSGNTIYF
TRBV7-9	TRBJ1-2	NA	once	TGTGCCAGCAGCTCCTCCAACTATGGCTACACCTTC	CASSSSNYGYTF
TRBV9	TRBJ2-2	NA	NA	TGTGCCAGCAGCCTCCGAGGGGGTCAGGGGAACACCGGGGAGCTGTTTTTT	CASSLRGGQGNTGELFF
TRBV3-1/TRBV3-2	TRBJ1-6	TRBD1	NA	TGTGCCAGCAGCCCCAGACAGGTTCGGGACAGATCACCCCTCCACTTT	CASSPRQVRDRSPLHF
TRBV5-1	TRBJ2-7	NA	NA	TGCGCCAGCAGCTTGGCCGGGACGGTAGCCTACGAGCAGTACTTC	CASSLAGTVAYEQYF
TRBV21-1	TRBJ1-1	NA	NA	TGTGCCAGCAGTCTAAAGCGGGACAGTAGTAATCTTTTGAACACTGAAGCTTTCTTT	CASSLKRDSSNLLNTEAFF
TRBV3-1/TRBV3-2	TRBJ1-1	TRBD1	NA	TGTGCCAGCAATCACAGGGGGCGAAGCACTGAAGCTTTCTTT	CASNHRGRSTEAFF